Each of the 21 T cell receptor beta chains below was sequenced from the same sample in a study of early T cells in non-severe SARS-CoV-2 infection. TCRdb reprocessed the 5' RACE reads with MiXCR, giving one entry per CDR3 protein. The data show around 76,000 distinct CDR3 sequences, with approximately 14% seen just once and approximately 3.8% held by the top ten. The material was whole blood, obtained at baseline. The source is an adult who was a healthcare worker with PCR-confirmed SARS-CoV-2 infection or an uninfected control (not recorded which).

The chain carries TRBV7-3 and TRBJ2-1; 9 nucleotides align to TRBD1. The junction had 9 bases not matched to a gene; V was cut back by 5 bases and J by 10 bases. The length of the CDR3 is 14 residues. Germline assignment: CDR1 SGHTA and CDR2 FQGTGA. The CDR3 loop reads CASSPPGTGLEQFF. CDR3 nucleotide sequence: TGTGCCAGCAGCCCCCCCGGGACAGGGTTGGAGCAGTTCTTC.

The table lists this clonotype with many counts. The DNA for the CDR3 is TGTGCCAGCAGTTCCCTAGCTAACTACGAGCAGTACTTC. Translating it yields CASSSLANYEQYF. The chain recombines TRBV6-6 with TRBJ2-7, with D maybe TRBD2 (5 bases). Germline values: CDR1 MNHNY, CDR2 SVGAGI (reference sequence). Trimming stripped 4 bases from V and 3 bases from J, with 10 bases between. There are 13 residues in the CDR3.

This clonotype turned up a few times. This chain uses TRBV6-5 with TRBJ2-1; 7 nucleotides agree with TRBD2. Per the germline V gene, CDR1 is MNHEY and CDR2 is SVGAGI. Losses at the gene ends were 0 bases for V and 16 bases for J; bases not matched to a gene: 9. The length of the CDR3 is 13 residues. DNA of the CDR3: TGTGCCAGCAGTTACTCGAAAGCGGGAAGGGCTTTCTTC. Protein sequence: CASSYSKAGRAFF.

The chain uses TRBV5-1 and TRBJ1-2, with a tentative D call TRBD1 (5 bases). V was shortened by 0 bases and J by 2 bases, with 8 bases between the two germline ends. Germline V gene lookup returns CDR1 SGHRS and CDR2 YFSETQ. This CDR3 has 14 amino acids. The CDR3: CASSLEGTNYGYTF. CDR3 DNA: TGCGCCAGCAGCTTGGAGGGGACCAACTATGGCTACACCTTC.

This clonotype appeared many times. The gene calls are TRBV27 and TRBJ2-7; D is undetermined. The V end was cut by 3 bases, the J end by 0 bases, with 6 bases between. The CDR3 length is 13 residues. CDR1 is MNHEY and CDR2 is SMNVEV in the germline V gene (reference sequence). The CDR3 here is CASSLGFSYEQYF. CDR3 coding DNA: TGTGCCAGCAGTTTGGGGTTCTCCTACGAGCAGTACTTC.

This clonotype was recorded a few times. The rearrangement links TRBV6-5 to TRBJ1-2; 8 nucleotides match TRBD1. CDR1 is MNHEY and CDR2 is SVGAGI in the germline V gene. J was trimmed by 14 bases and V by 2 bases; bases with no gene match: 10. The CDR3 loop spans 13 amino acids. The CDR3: CASSYATGAFITF. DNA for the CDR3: TGTGCCAGCAGTTACGCGACAGGGGCGTTTATAACCTTC.

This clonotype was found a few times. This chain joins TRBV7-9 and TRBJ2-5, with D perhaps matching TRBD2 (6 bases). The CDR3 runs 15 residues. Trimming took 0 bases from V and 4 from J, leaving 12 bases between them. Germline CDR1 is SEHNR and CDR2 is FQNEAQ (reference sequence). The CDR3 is CASSLATGLGETQYF. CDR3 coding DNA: TGTGCCAGCAGCTTAGCCACGGGACTCGGAGAGACCCAGTACTTC. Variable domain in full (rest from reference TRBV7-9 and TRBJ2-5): DTGVSQNPRHKITKRGQNVTFRCDPISEHNRLYWYRQTLGQGPEFLTYFQNEAQLEKSRLLSDRFSAERPKGSFSTLEIQRTEQGDSAMYLCASSLATGLGETQYFGPGTRLLVL.

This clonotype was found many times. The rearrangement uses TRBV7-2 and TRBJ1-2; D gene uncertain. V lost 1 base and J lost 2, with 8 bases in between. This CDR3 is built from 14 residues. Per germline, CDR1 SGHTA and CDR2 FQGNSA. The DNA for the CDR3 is TGTGCCAGCAGCTTAGTTGAGGGAAACTATGGCTACACCTTC. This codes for CASSLVEGNYGYTF.

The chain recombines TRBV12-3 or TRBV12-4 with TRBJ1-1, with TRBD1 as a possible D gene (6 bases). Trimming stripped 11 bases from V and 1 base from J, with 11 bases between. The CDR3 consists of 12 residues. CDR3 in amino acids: CARRQANTEAFF. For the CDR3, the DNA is TGTGCCCGAAGACAGGCGAACACTGAAGCTTTCTTT.

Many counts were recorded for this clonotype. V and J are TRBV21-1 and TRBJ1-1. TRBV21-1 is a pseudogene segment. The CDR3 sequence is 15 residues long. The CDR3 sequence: CASTPPGRQDTEAFF. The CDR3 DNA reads TGTGCCAGCACCCCTCCCGGGCGGCAGGACACTGAAGCTTTCTTT.

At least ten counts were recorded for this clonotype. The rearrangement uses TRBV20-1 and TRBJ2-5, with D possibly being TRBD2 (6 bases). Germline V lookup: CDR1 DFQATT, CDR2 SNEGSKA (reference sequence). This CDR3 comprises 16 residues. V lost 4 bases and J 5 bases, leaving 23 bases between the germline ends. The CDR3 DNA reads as TGCAGTGCTACCACTGGAATAGCGGCCTCAACGGAGACCCAGTACTTC. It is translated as CSATTGIAASTETQYF.

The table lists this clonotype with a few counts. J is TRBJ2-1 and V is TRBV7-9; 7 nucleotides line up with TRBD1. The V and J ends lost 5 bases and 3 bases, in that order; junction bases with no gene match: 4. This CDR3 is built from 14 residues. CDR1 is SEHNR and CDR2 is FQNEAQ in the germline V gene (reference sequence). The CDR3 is CASSPNRGYNEQFF. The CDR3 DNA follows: TGTGCCAGCAGCCCGAACAGGGGCTACAATGAGCAGTTCTTC. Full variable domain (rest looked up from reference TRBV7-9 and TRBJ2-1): DTGVSQNPRHKITKRGQNVTFRCDPISEHNRLYWYRQTLGQGPEFLTYFQNEAQLEKSRLLSDRFSAERPKGSFSTLEIQRTEQGDSAMYLCASSPNRGYNEQFFGPGTRLTVL.

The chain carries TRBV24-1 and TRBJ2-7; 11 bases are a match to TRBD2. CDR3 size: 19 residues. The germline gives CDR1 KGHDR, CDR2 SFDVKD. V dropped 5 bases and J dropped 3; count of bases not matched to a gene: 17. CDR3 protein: CATSGGSPGLAATYYEQYF. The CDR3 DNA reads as TGTGCCACCAGTGGCGGGAGCCCGGGACTAGCGGCCACCTACTACGAGCAGTACTTC.

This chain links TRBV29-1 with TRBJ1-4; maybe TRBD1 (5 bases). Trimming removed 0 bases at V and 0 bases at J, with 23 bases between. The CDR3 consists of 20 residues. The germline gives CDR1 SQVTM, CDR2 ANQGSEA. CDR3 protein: CSVEDLRPLEGTPTNEKLFF. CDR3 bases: TGCAGCGTTGAAGATCTTCGCCCCCTCGAGGGGACGCCAACTAATGAAAAACTGTTTTTT.

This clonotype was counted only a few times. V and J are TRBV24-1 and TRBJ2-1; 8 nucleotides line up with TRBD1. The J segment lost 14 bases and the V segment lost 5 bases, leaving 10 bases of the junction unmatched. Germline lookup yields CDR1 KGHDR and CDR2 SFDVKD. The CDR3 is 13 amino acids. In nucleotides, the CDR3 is TGTGCCACCAGTGGCGCCACCTCGGGACAGGAGTTCTTC. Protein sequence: CATSGATSGQEFF.

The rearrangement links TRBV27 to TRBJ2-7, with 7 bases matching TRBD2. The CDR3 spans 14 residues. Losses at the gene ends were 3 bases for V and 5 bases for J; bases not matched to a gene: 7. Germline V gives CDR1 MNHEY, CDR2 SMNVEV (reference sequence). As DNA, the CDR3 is TGTGCCAGCAGTTTTGCGGGAGTCGGGAACGAGCAGTACTTC. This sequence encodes CASSFAGVGNEQYF.

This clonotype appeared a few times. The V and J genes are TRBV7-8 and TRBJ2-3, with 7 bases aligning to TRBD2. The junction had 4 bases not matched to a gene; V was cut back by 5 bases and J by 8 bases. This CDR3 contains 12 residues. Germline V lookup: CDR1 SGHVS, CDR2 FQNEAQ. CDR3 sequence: CASSRGEFTQYF. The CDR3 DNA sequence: TGTGCCAGCAGCCGGGGGGAGTTTACGCAGTATTTT.

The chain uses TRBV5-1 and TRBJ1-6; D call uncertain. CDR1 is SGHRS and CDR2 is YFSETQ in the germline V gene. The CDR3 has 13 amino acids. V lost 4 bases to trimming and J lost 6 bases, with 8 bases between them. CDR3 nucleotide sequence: TGCGCCAGCAGCGGAGAGATTAATTCACCCCTCCACTTT. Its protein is CASSGEINSPLHF.

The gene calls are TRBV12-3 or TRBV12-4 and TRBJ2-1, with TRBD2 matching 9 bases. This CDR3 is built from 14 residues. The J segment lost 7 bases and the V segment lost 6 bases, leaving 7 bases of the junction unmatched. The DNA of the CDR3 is TGTGCCAGCAGACATAGCGGGAGTTCTAATGAGCAGTTCTTC. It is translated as CASRHSGSSNEQFF.

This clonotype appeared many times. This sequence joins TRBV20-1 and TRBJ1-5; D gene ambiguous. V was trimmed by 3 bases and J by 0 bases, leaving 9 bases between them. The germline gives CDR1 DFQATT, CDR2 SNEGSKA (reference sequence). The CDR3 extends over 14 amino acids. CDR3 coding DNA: TGCAGTGCTAGGGCAGGCAATAGCAATCAGCCCCAGCATTTT. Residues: CSARAGNSNQPQHF.

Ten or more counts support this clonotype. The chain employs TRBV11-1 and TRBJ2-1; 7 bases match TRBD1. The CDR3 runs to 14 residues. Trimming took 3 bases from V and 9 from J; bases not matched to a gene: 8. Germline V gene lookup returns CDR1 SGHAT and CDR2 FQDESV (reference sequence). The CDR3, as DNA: TGTGCCAGCAGCTTTATGAGAGGGGGCCTTGAGCAGTTCTTC. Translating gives CASSFMRGGLEQFF.